Shown below are 17 T cell receptor beta chains from a single sample sequenced in a study of cytomegalovirus exposure and HLA in healthy donors. The data were produced by immunoSEQ multiplex PCR, yet TCRdb's version contains in-frame clones alone and is incomplete. The table includes about 110,000 clones, approximately 96% detected once. Sequenced: PBMCs. All receptors derive from a woman aged 18 to 35 in good health and CMV-seronegative.

The chain joins TRBV11-1 to TRBJ1-2; a weak D match, TRBD1 (5 bases). Trimming stripped 2 bases from V and 6 bases from J, with 16 bases between. CDR3 size: 15 residues. Per the germline V gene, CDR1 is SGHAT and CDR2 is FQDESV (reference sequence). CDR3 sequence: CASSLSGGDYHGYTF. The CDR3 DNA reads TGTGCCAGCAGCTTATCCGGGGGTGATTACCATGGCTACACCTTC.

V and J are TRBV19 and TRBJ1-2, with D maybe TRBD1 (6 bases). Germline-derived CDR1 and CDR2 are LNHDA and SQIVND (reference sequence). The CDR3 extends over 13 amino acids. V was clipped by 3 bases and J by 6 bases, with 11 bases between them. The CDR3 region is CASSIQGFHGYTF. The CDR3 DNA is TGTGCCAGTAGTATTCAGGGGTTTCATGGCTACACCTTC.

The V gene is TRBV5-1, the J gene TRBJ2-1; 15 bases fit TRBD2. The V gene end was trimmed by 4 bases and the J gene end by 7 bases; junction bases not matched to a gene: 9. Germline loops: CDR1 SGHRS, CDR2 YFSETQ. The CDR3 is made up of 17 amino acids. The chain's CDR3 is CASSRGLAGGPSNEQFF. CDR3 DNA sequence: TGCGCCAGCAGCCGCGGACTAGCGGGGGGGCCGTCGAATGAGCAGTTCTTC.

This clone occurred a few times. V usage is TRBV7-2 and J usage is TRBJ1-2, with TRBD1 matching 7 bases. The V and J ends lost 3 bases and 0 bases, in that order; junction bases with no gene match: 4. The CDR3 is 15 residues long. The germline CDR1 and CDR2 sequences are SGHTA and FQGNSA. The CDR3: CASSFGGTANYGYTF. DNA for the CDR3: TGTGCCAGCAGCTTTGGGGGGACAGCTAACTATGGCTACACCTTC. The whole variable domain, remainder taken from reference TRBV7-2 and TRBJ1-2, is GAGVSQSPSNKVTEKGKDVELRCDPISGHTALYWYRQSLGQGLEFLIYFQGNSAPDKSGLPSDRFSAERTGGSVSTLTIQRTQQEDSAVYLCASSFGGTANYGYTFGSGTRLTVV.

The V and J genes are TRBV7-9 and TRBJ2-5, with D perhaps matching TRBD2 (6 bases). This CDR3 contains 15 residues. Germline V gene sequence: CDR1 SEHNR, CDR2 FQNEAQ (reference sequence). Trimming shortened V by 7 bases and J by 0 bases, and 15 bases separated the two germline ends. The CDR3 here is CASINSGEYQETQYF. The DNA of the CDR3 is TGTGCCAGCATAAATAGCGGAGAGTACCAAGAGACCCAGTACTTC. Full variable domain (rest looked up from reference TRBV7-9 and TRBJ2-5): DTGVSQNPRHKITKRGQNVTFRCDPISEHNRLYWYRQTLGQGPEFLTYFQNEAQLEKSRLLSDRFSAERPKGSFSTLEIQRTEQGDSAMYLCASINSGEYQETQYFGPGTRLLVL.

This sequence joins TRBV7-3 and TRBJ1-1; the match to TRBD1 covers 9 bases. The CDR3 is 13 residues long. The ends lost 5 bases at V and 9 bases at J; junction bases unmatched: 7. Germline V lookup: CDR1 SGHTA, CDR2 FQGTGA. The CDR3, as DNA: TGTGCCAGCAGCACCTCCGGACAGGGGAAAGCTTTCTTT. Protein: CASSTSGQGKAFF.

V usage is TRBV2 and J usage is TRBJ1-4, with 7 bases identical to TRBD1. The CDR3 spans 19 residues. CDR1 is SNHLY, CDR2 FYNNEI, per germline. The trim removed 5 bases at V and 5 bases at J, leaving 20 bases unmatched. CDR3 coding DNA: TGTGCCAGCAGTAAGACAGGGTTTCAAGCCGGGGTTCAAAATGAAAAACTGTTTTTT. This codes for CASSKTGFQAGVQNEKLFF.

This sequence joins TRBV9 and TRBJ2-1; 10 bases line up with TRBD2. This CDR3 is 15 amino acids long. The V gene end was trimmed by 1 base and the J gene end by 9 bases; junction bases not matched to a gene: 7. Germline lookup yields CDR1 SGDLS and CDR2 YYNGEE. For the CDR3, the DNA is TGTGCCAGCAGCGTACTAGCGGGGGAGTCTGCTGAGCAGTTCTTC. This sequence encodes CASSVLAGESAEQFF. The whole variable domain, remainder taken from reference TRBV9 and TRBJ2-1, is DSGVTQTPKHLITATGQRVTLRCSPRSGDLSVYWYQQSLDQGLQFLIQYYNGEERAKGNILERFSAQQFPDLHSELNLSSLELGDSALYFCASSVLAGESAEQFFGPGTRLTVL.

The rearrangement joins TRBV6-5 to TRBJ2-7, with D possibly being TRBD2 (5 bases). From germline, CDR1 is MNHEY and CDR2 SVGAGI. Trimming cost V 0 bases and J 3 bases, with 15 bases left between them. The CDR3 length is 16 residues. The DNA of the CDR3 is TGTGCCAGCAGTTACTCGAGGGTCAGCGGTGGCTACGAGCAGTACTTC. Translating gives CASSYSRVSGGYEQYF.

This chain links TRBV30 with TRBJ2-3; no clear D. The CDR3 runs 14 residues. Germline values: CDR1 GTSNPN, CDR2 SVGIG (reference sequence). The V gene lost 0 bases and the J gene lost 2 bases, with 9 bases spanning the gap. CDR3 bases: TGTGCCTGGAGTGTAAAACTTACCACAGATACGCAGTATTTT. Translated: CAWSVKLTTDTQYF. Together with reference TRBV30 and TRBJ2-3, the CDR3 gives the full variable domain: SQTIHQWPATLVQPVGSPLSLECTVEGTSNPNLYWYRQAAGRGLQLLFYSVGIGQISSEVPQNLSASRPQDRQFILSSKKLLLSDSGFYLCAWSVKLTTDTQYFGPGTRLTVL.

This sequence joins TRBV6-5 and TRBJ1-1, with TRBD1 matching over 9 bases. Germline CDR1 reads MNHEY; CDR2 reads SVGAGI. V was clipped by 5 bases and J by 5 bases; unmatched bases: 6. This CDR3 has 14 residues. The CDR3 here is CASSTGGWGTEAFF. CDR3 coding DNA: TGTGCCAGCAGTACAGGGGGCTGGGGAACTGAAGCTTTCTTT.

The rearrangement joins TRBV27 to TRBJ2-3; TRBD1 matches at 9 bases. The CDR3 loop spans 14 amino acids. In germline, CDR1 is MNHEY, CDR2 SMNVEV (reference sequence). V trimming: 6 bases; J trimming: 4 bases; junction bases outside the gene matches: 5. CDR3 loop: CASSYTGGSDTQYF. The DNA for the CDR3 is TGTGCCAGCAGCTATACAGGGGGCTCAGATACGCAGTATTTT.

Worth noting for this clone: This sample also contains other DNA sequences that code for the same CDR3. The chain uses TRBV9 and TRBJ1-1; no reliable D call. V lost 4 bases and J lost 1, with 5 bases in between. CDR1 and CDR2 from the germline V gene are SGDLS and YYNGEE. CDR3 size: 12 residues. The CDR3, as DNA: TGTGCCAGCAGCCCCGGGAACACTGAAGCTTTCTTT. Translated: CASSPGNTEAFF.

The gene calls are TRBV11-1 and TRBJ2-3; no reliable D call. Germline loops: CDR1 SGHAT, CDR2 FQDESV (reference sequence). The CDR3 extends over 13 amino acids. V gave up 5 bases and J gave up 6 bases, with 12 bases separating them. CDR3 amino acids: CASSITRLDTQYF. Written as DNA, the CDR3 is TGTGCCAGCAGCATTACCCGACTCGATACGCAGTATTTT. The complete variable domain, with remaining parts taken from reference TRBV11-1 and TRBJ2-3, reads EAEVAQSPRYKITEKSQAVAFWCDPISGHATLYWYRQILGQGPELLVQFQDESVVDDSQLPKDRFSAERLKGVDSTLKIQPAELGDSAMYLCASSITRLDTQYFGPGTRLTVL.

This rearrangement joins TRBV6-6 to TRBJ2-1; the match to TRBD1 covers 7 bases. V gave up 8 bases and J gave up 0 bases; unmatched junction bases: 4. The CDR3 totals 14 residues. Germline loops: CDR1 MNHNY, CDR2 SVGAGI (reference sequence). The CDR3 region is CASSQGFSYNEQFF. The CDR3 DNA reads as TGTGCCAGCTCACAGGGGTTCTCCTACAATGAGCAGTTCTTC.

The chain has TRBV5-1 and TRBJ2-2; possibly TRBD2 for D (5 bases). The CDR3 length is 17 residues. Germline V CDR1 and CDR2: SGHRS, YFSETQ. V was cut by 0 bases and J by 6 bases, with 18 bases left in between. CDR3 bases: TGCGCCAGCAGCTTGGATAGGGCAGGAGGACCCGCCGGGGAGCTGTTTTTT. Its translation is CASSLDRAGGPAGELFF.

In nucleotides, the CDR3 is TGTGCCAGCTCCTACGACAGGACTAGGGGCCTCTACGAGCAGTACTTC. This sequence encodes CASSYDRTRGLYEQYF. The gene calls are TRBV28 and TRBJ2-7, with D tentatively TRBD2 (7 bases). V lost 8 bases, J lost 3 bases, and 23 bases lay in between. CDR3 length: 16 residues. Germline values: CDR1 MDHEN, CDR2 SYDVKM.